This passage covers 32 T cell receptor beta chains from one sample sequenced in a study of B cell selection in AIRE deficiency. Some clones are missing from TCRdb's copy, which holds only in-frame ones; the method was immunoSEQ multiplex PCR. The data hold about 18,000 clones, with roughly 91% observed a single time. Regulatory T cells were sorted as CD4+CD25hiCD127low/negative. Sequencing was done on a sample of CD4+CD25+ Tregs sorted from PBMCs. These receptors came from a human donor in good health.

The CDR3 bases are TGCAGCGTTGGGACTAGCGGCCCGAGAGATACGCAGTATTTT. Translated, it gives CSVGTSGPRDTQYF. The genes are TRBV29-1 and TRBJ2-3; 10 bases agree with TRBD2. The V gene end was trimmed by 4 bases and the J gene end by 5 bases; junction bases not matched to a gene: 6. The germline V gene encodes CDR1 SQVTM and CDR2 ANQGSEA. CDR3 size: 14 residues.

In its sample, this clone was seen once. The chain links TRBV21-1 to TRBJ2-5; TRBD2 was called by the table and not checked on the DNA. TRBV21-1 corresponds to a pseudogene. The CDR3 has 13 amino acids. CDR3 sequence reads: CASSKGGKETQYF. The CDR3 nucleotides read TGTGCCAGCAGCAAAGGCGGGAAAGAGACCCAGTACTTC.

This chain uses TRBV6-6 with TRBJ1-1; no firm D call. Trimming pared 4 bases from V and 8 bases from J, leaving 11 bases between. The CDR3 is 12 residues long. The germline V gene encodes CDR1 MNHNY and CDR2 SVGAGI (reference sequence). CDR3 DNA: TGTGCCAGCAGTTCAAAAACCGTCGAAGCTTTCTTT. It yields the protein CASSSKTVEAFF.

V usage is TRBV6-6 and J usage is TRBJ2-7; 9 bases map to TRBD2. The V gene's germline CDR1 is MNHNY and CDR2 SVGAGI (reference sequence). This CDR3 is built from 15 residues. The V segment lost 4 bases and the J segment 0 bases; nucleotides outside the gene matches: 4. The DNA of the CDR3 is TGTGCCAGCAGTTTTATAGCGGGGGTCTCCTACGAGCAGTACTTC. Amino acid sequence: CASSFIAGVSYEQYF.

This chain links TRBV5-1 with TRBJ1-4; a weak D match, TRBD1 (5 bases). The germline V gene has CDR1 SGHRS and CDR2 YFSETQ. Deletions cut 0 bases from V and 5 bases from J, with 11 bases between. The CDR3 runs to 15 residues. CDR3 nucleotide sequence: TGCGCCAGCAGCTTGGGGACAAATTTAAATGAAAAACTGTTTTTT. Protein: CASSLGTNLNEKLFF.

Worth noting for this clone: Its ends do not fully match the called genes, so a read error is possible. This rearrangement joins TRBV9 to TRBJ2-5, with D possibly being TRBD2 (7 bases). This CDR3 has 15 residues. Germline loops: CDR1 SGDLS, CDR2 YYNGEE. Written as DNA, the CDR3 is TGTGCCAGCGGCGTAGGCGCGGGGGCGGATGAGACCCAGTACTTC. As protein: CASGVGAGADETQYF.

The chain combines TRBV19 with TRBJ1-5; no firm D call. Germline CDR1 is LNHDA and CDR2 is SQIVND (reference sequence). V lost 1 base to trimming and J lost 0 bases, with 7 bases between them. This CDR3 spans 15 amino acids. CDR3 amino acids: CASSIAGSSNQPQHF. CDR3 bases: TGTGCCAGTAGTATAGCTGGGTCTAGCAATCAGCCCCAGCATTTT.

The chain links TRBV9 to TRBJ1-4; a weak D match, TRBD1 (6 bases). Deletions cut 2 bases from V and 5 bases from J, with 13 bases between. The CDR3 is 15 residues long. The germline gives CDR1 SGDLS, CDR2 YYNGEE. The CDR3 coding sequence is TGTGCCAGCAGCGTGGGGGGGCGCCCAAATGAAAAACTGTTTTTT. Translating gives CASSVGGRPNEKLFF.

This chain joins TRBV6-1 and TRBJ1-2, with TRBD1 as a possible D gene (6 bases). The germline V and J ends were trimmed by 6 bases and 4 bases, with 15 bases remaining between them. The CDR3 has 14 residues. The V gene's germline CDR1 is MNHNS and CDR2 SASEGT. The DNA of the CDR3 is TGTGCCAGCAGGCCCGGAGGGGGGACCTATGGCTACACCTTC. Translated, it gives CASRPGGGTYGYTF.

The gene calls are TRBV6-1 and TRBJ1-2; the D gene is possibly TRBD1 (6 bases). Trimming cost V 2 bases and J 4 bases, with 11 bases left between them. The CDR3 is 14 residues long. Germline V CDR1 and CDR2: MNHNS, SASEGT. In DNA, the CDR3 is TGTGCCAGCAGTGAACACAGGGAAGGCTATGGCTACACCTTC. It is translated as CASSEHREGYGYTF.

This clone was counted once. The chain couples TRBV5-1 to TRBJ2-7, with 11 bases lining up with TRBD1. CDR3 length: 13 amino acids. The germline V gene has CDR1 SGHRS and CDR2 YFSETQ. Trimming at V came to 2 bases and at J to 6 bases, leaving 1 base not matched to a gene. In DNA form, the CDR3 reads TGCGCCAGCAGCTTCGGGACAGGGGGCGAGCAGTACTTC. Its translation is CASSFGTGGEQYF.

In its sample, this clone was seen once. This chain uses TRBV6-1 with TRBJ2-1; tentative D call: TRBD1 (6 bases). Looked up from germline, CDR1 is MNHNS and CDR2 is SASEGT. V lost 2 bases to trimming and J lost 9 bases, with 26 bases between them. There are 18 residues in the CDR3. The CDR3: CASSERKGNGGLASEQFF. The CDR3 DNA reads TGTGCCAGCAGTGAAAGGAAAGGGAATGGGGGCCTAGCTAGTGAGCAGTTCTTC.

V is TRBV11-2 and J is TRBJ2-3; a possible D gene is TRBD2 (6 bases). The germline V gene encodes CDR1 SGHAT and CDR2 FQNNGV. The V and J ends lost 4 bases and 5 bases respectively, with 19 bases between them. This CDR3 spans 16 amino acids. This chain's CDR3 is CASSSRLVGSLDTQYF. The CDR3 nucleotides are TGTGCCAGCAGCTCGCGACTAGTTGGTTCCCTAGATACGCAGTATTTT. The whole variable domain, remainder taken from reference TRBV11-2 and TRBJ2-3, is EAGVAQSPRYKIIEKRQSVAFWCNPISGHATLYWYQQILGQGPKLLIQFQNNGVVDDSQLPKDRFSAERLKGVDSTLKIQPAKLEDSAVYLCASSSRLVGSLDTQYFGPGTRLTVL.

The chain is built from TRBV10-3 and TRBJ2-5; D is ambiguous. The end of the DNA fits TRBJ2-7 better, so the J call may be wrong. CDR3 length equals 11 residues. From germline, CDR1 is ENHRY and CDR2 SYGVKD. Here the CDR3 DNA reads TGTGCCATCAGTGAGGGGTACGAGCAGTACTTC. It is translated as CAISEGYEQYF.

V and J are TRBV4-1 and TRBJ2-3, with D perhaps matching TRBD2 (6 bases). In germline, CDR1 is MGHRA, CDR2 YSYEKL. The V gene lost 6 bases and the J gene lost 6 bases, with 16 bases spanning the gap. The CDR3 consists of 14 residues. The CDR3 here is CASSRRPGGDTQYF. In nucleotides, the CDR3 is TGCGCCAGCAGTCGCAGACCCGGAGGGGATACGCAGTATTTT.

This clone has only a few counts. The chain carries TRBV5-4 and TRBJ1-2; 8 bases fit TRBD1. Germline loops: CDR1 SGHNT, CDR2 YYREEE (reference sequence). The CDR3 runs to 15 residues. V was clipped by 2 bases and J by 8 bases; unmatched bases: 11. CDR3 residues: CASSFHFRTGNGYTF. DNA for the CDR3: TGTGCCAGCAGCTTCCATTTTAGGACAGGGAACGGCTACACCTTC.

This clone was seen once. The V call is TRBV6-6, the J call TRBJ1-1; no clear D gene. CDR1 MNHNY and CDR2 SVGAGI come from the germline V gene (reference sequence). Trimming removed 2 bases from V and 7 bases from J, with 11 bases in between. There are 13 residues in the CDR3. The CDR3 nucleotides are TGTGCCAGCAGTTACGGCCCGAGCAGTGAAGCTTTCTTT. Its translation: CASSYGPSSEAFF.

This chain links TRBV11-2 with TRBJ2-5; weak D call: TRBD2 (7 bases). There are 17 residues in the CDR3. Germline V gene sequence: CDR1 SGHAT, CDR2 FQNNGV. Trimming removed 4 bases at V and 7 bases at J, with 25 bases between. The CDR3 loop is CASSSYRGSTGRGTQYF. The CDR3 region has the DNA TGTGCCAGCAGCTCTTACCGCGGATCTACAGGGAGGGGGACCCAGTACTTC. The whole variable domain, remainder taken from reference TRBV11-2 and TRBJ2-5, is EAGVAQSPRYKIIEKRQSVAFWCNPISGHATLYWYQQILGQGPKLLIQFQNNGVVDDSQLPKDRFSAERLKGVDSTLKIQPAKLEDSAVYLCASSSYRGSTGRGTQYFGPGTRLLVL.

The chain's CDR3 is CASKQAPGSNQPQHF. CDR3 sequence (DNA): TGTGCCAGTAAACAGGCCCCCGGGAGCAATCAGCCCCAGCATTTT. The chain couples TRBV19 to TRBJ1-5; TRBD1 might be the D (5 bases). Trimming took 7 bases from V and 1 from J, leaving 14 bases between them. CDR3 size: 15 residues. Per the germline V gene, CDR1 is LNHDA and CDR2 is SQIVND (reference sequence).

This clone was observed once. The rearrangement links TRBV29-1 to TRBJ2-1, with D tentatively TRBD2 (5 bases). CDR3 length equals 13 residues. Trimming cost V 5 bases and J 0 bases, with 8 bases left between them. Germline V gene sequence: CDR1 SQVTM, CDR2 ANQGSEA. The CDR3 region has the DNA TGCAGCGTTCGGAGGAGCTCCTACAATGAGCAGTTCTTC. Residues: CSVRRSSYNEQFF.

The chain joins TRBV5-5 to TRBJ2-7, with no clear D. Germline loops: CDR1 SGHKS, CDR2 YYEKEE (reference sequence). The CDR3 loop spans 13 amino acids. V was shortened by 5 bases and J by 3 bases, with 12 bases between the two germline ends. The CDR3 loop is CASRPGPLYEQYF. Written as DNA, the CDR3 is TGTGCCAGCAGACCGGGCCCCCTCTACGAGCAGTACTTC.

V gene TRBV7-2 combines with J gene TRBJ1-6, with a possible D match to TRBD1 (5 bases). Looked up from germline, CDR1 is SGHTA and CDR2 is FQGNSA. The length of the CDR3 is 16 residues. V was trimmed by 2 bases and J by 7 bases, leaving 15 bases between them. The CDR3 sequence: CASSLFAGPTNSPLHF. CDR3 nucleotides: TGTGCCAGCAGCTTATTTGCGGGACCCACGAATTCACCCCTCCACTTT.

V and J are TRBV7-9 and TRBJ2-2, with no clear D. V shed 5 bases and J shed 2 bases, with 3 bases lying between them. Germline values: CDR1 SEHNR, CDR2 FQNEAQ (reference sequence). The length of the CDR3 is 12 residues. This CDR3 is CASSLNTGELFF. The CDR3 DNA reads as TGTGCCAGCAGCCTAAACACCGGGGAGCTGTTTTTT.

The chain combines TRBV5-1 with TRBJ2-3, with 15 positions matching TRBD2. The CDR3 length is 17 residues. The germline V gene encodes CDR1 SGHRS and CDR2 YFSETQ. V was pared by 5 bases and J by 5 bases, with 9 bases of the junction left unmatched. The CDR3 DNA reads TGCGCCAGCAGTCTAGGACTAGCGGGAGGGCCGAGAGATACGCAGTATTTT. Residues: CASSLGLAGGPRDTQYF.

The chain carries TRBV19 and TRBJ2-1; TRBD2 might be the D (6 bases). Trimming stripped 3 bases from V and 2 bases from J, with 11 bases between. Germline V gene data show CDR1 as LNHDA and CDR2 as SQIVND (reference sequence). The CDR3 loop spans 15 amino acids. The CDR3 is CASSIPGGTYNEQFF. CDR3 bases: TGTGCCAGTAGTATCCCGGGCGGGACCTACAATGAGCAGTTCTTC.

This clone was seen a few times. The V gene is TRBV7-2, the J gene TRBJ2-3, with 11 nucleotides matching TRBD2. Trimming cost V 3 bases and J 4 bases; bases outside gene matches: 3. This CDR3 has 15 residues. Germline V lookup: CDR1 SGHTA, CDR2 FQGNSA. Here the CDR3 reads CASSFSGRAPDTQYF. CDR3 in DNA: TGTGCCAGCAGCTTTAGCGGGAGGGCCCCAGATACGCAGTATTTT.

The J gene is TRBJ1-2, the V gene TRBV5-1; no reliable D call. Germline loops: CDR1 SGHRS, CDR2 YFSETQ. The CDR3 has 14 residues. Trimming removed 0 bases from V and 4 bases from J, with 10 bases in between. Here the CDR3 reads CASSLGREVYGYTF. The DNA for the CDR3 is TGCGCCAGCAGCTTGGGACGCGAGGTCTATGGCTACACCTTC.

The rearrangement joins TRBV7-6 to TRBJ2-1; unclear D gene. Germline V CDR1 and CDR2: SGHVS, FNYEAQ. Trimming removed 0 bases from V and 8 bases from J, with 8 bases in between. The CDR3 covers 13 residues. The CDR3: CASSLALDDEQFF. The CDR3 DNA follows: TGTGCCAGCAGCTTAGCGCTGGATGATGAGCAGTTCTTC.

The rearrangement joins TRBV5-4 to TRBJ2-2; the D gene is possibly TRBD2 (6 bases). Trimming took 3 bases from V and 3 from J, leaving 12 bases between them. The V gene's germline CDR1 is SGHNT and CDR2 YYREEE (reference sequence). The CDR3 extends over 15 amino acids. The CDR3 bases are TGTGCCAGCAGCTACATGGGGGACTACACCGGGGAGCTGTTTTTT. It encodes CASSYMGDYTGELFF.

CDR3 DNA: TGTGCCAGCAGCCTAGTGGGGACAGGGGAATCACCCCTCCACTTT. Amino acids: CASSLVGTGESPLHF. The chain uses TRBV7-9 and TRBJ1-6; 10 bases agree with TRBD1. The junction had 8 bases not matched to a gene; V was cut back by 5 bases and J by 10 bases. Germline assignment: CDR1 SEHNR and CDR2 FQNEAQ (reference sequence). The CDR3 has 15 amino acids. The full variable domain, completed using reference TRBV7-9 and TRBJ1-6, is DTGVSQNPRHKITKRGQNVTFRCDPISEHNRLYWYRQTLGQGPEFLTYFQNEAQLEKSRLLSDRFSAERPKGSFSTLEIQRTEQGDSAMYLCASSLVGTGESPLHFGNGTRLTVT.

This chain uses TRBV25-1 with TRBJ1-5, with D tentatively TRBD1 (5 bases). Trimming stripped 1 base from V and 5 bases from J, with 9 bases between. CDR3 size: 14 residues. Germline V gene sequence: CDR1 MGHDK, CDR2 SYGVNS. Here the CDR3 DNA reads TGTGCCAGCAGTGAATTGGGGGGGGATCAGCCCCAGCATTTT. Amino acid sequence: CASSELGGDQPQHF. Together with reference TRBV25-1 and TRBJ1-5, the CDR3 gives the full variable domain: EADIYQTPRYLVIGTGKKITLECSQTMGHDKMYWYQQDPGMELHLIHYSYGVNSTEKGDLSSESTVSRIRTEHFPLTLESARPSHTSQYLCASSELGGDQPQHFGDGTRLSIL.

This clone was seen once. The V and J genes are TRBV11-2 and TRBJ2-7, with a possible D match to TRBD1 (5 bases). V lost 0 bases and J lost 2, with 23 bases in between. The CDR3 runs 19 residues. Germline lookup yields CDR1 SGHAT and CDR2 FQNNGV. The CDR3 nucleotides read TGTGCCAGCAGCTTAGATCGCGGCTCTTCCCAGGGAAGAACCTACGAGCAGTACTTC. It is translated as CASSLDRGSSQGRTYEQYF.